This section outlines one TCR beta chain sequence together with its context. The antigen it recognizes is unknown. No much larger clone is present one base from it, and per-base qualities are unavailable. This entry belongs to a study of PD-1 blockade in classical Hodgkin lymphoma (dated by TCRdb to 2020 to 2021). About the investigation overall: Nivolumab dosing was 3 mg/kg intravenously every 2 weeks, continuing until either disease progression or unacceptable toxicity. The study used CyTOF and TCR beta sequencing to define a peripheral blood immune signature of response to PD-1 blockade in classical Hodgkin lymphoma. The research as a whole found: The study was limited to a single clinical trial cohort, and causes of repertoire differences, possibly disease activity or prior therapy, remained undefined. Among trial patients, those achieving complete response had baseline diversity similar to that of newly diagnosed patients, while diversity was significantly lower in partial responders and progressors. CD4+ but not CD8+ TCR diversity rose significantly by C4D1 (p=0.0027 vs p=0.16), most apparent in complete responders (p=0.02). Baseline TCR diversity was reported to be lower in newly diagnosed patients than in healthy donors, and even lower in relapsed/refractory patients. Lower diversity was observed in patients in whom nivolumab was started less than 1 year after ASCT, and these patients were excluded from later analyses so that confounding by immune reconstitution would be avoided.

The Qiagen DNeasy kit was used to extract genomic DNA both from unsorted PBMCs and from the negatively selected CD4+ and CD8+ fractions. Using primers that anneal to V and J segments, immunoSEQ multiplex PCR amplified the TCR beta CDR3 regions. Amplification bias was minimized using a synthetic immune receptor repertoire, and residual bias was removed computationally after sequencing. As for how the authors treated the data: Custom Python scripts were used to quantify repertoire diversity as the Shannon entropy index. Unsorted, CD4+ and CD8+ repertoires were examined separately, except in combined analyses, for which CD4+ and CD8+ sequences were merged in silico. A clone counted as expanded when the clone's frequency after treatment rose at least 2-fold relative to C1D1, and clones undetected at baseline were given a pseudocount of 0.5. Singleton clones were defined as clones with 0 or 1 copy at C1D1, and non-singleton clones were defined as clones with 2 or more copies. Clones expanded in unsorted samples were labelled as CD4+, CD8+ or unknown by matching protein sequences in sorted samples from the same patient. Wilcoxon tests on paired samples were used to test diversity changes from C1D1 to C4D1. TCRdb mirrors the immuneACCESS table, restricted to in-frame sequences. Some clones are absent from its copies; in checked studies, under half trace to an unresolved V gene, and the reason for the others is unknown. The DNA gave D and trimming, while V, J and clone size come from that table. The sample table records over 80,000 clones; 80% to 95% of these occur just once. 2.5% to 3.5% of the sample belongs to the ten largest clones.

The V and J ends are trimmed by 2 bases and 4 bases, leaving 9 bases between them. The CDR3 covers 14 residues, taking in both the cysteine and the phenylalanine. Here the CDR3 DNA is all that survives: 42 bases in frame from base 1. The germline V gene sets CDR1 to WSHSY and CDR2 to SAAADI. The meaning of the sample's time point label: cycle 1 day 1 (C1D1), immediately before nivolumab initiation. Every trial patient had relapsed after autologous stem cell transplantation, and cohorts A, B and C differed in prior brentuximab vedotin exposure. A total of around 59 patients with relapsed/refractory classical Hodgkin lymphoma made up the trial cohort, and each patient's best overall response was complete response, partial response or progressive disease. In the multi-cohort phase II CheckMate 205 trial, trial patients received single-agent nivolumab. An independent review committee assessed best overall response by applying the 2007 International Working Group response criteria. Trial PBMCs were collected just before the start of nivolumab (C1D1) and during therapy at cycle 2 day 1 and cycle 4 day 1. Peripheral blood was collected in 8 mL Vacutainer Cell Preparation Tubes, from which PBMCs were isolated by centrifugation and then cryopreserved.

The chain is assembled from TRBV10-2 and TRBJ1-5; a tentative D match to TRBD1 spans 5 bases. The sequenced sample was peripheral blood mononuclear cells (PBMCs), obtained at baseline. This TCR was sampled from a human donor with classical Hodgkin lymphoma. The nucleotide sequence reads TGCGCCAGCAGTGAGAAGGGGTCTAATCAGCCCCAGCATTTT. Translated, this gives CASSEKGSNQPQHF.